Listed here is a single T cell receptor beta chain. This record belongs to a study of shared clonotypes between healthy human individuals. There are 14 residues in the CDR3. CDR1 ENHRY and CDR2 SYGVKD come from the germline V gene. Trimming left V 2 bases short and J 4 bases short, with 8 bases between. The data were produced by immunoSEQ multiplex PCR, yet TCRdb's version contains in-frame clones alone and is incomplete. The sample lists some 490,000 clones; around 73% were seen once. The receptor was isolated from a woman aged 40 to 50 in good health. Some clones in this sample may be carry-over from other donors' samples. The specimen sequenced was PBMCs. The V call is TRBV10-3, the J call TRBJ2-2; possibly TRBD2 for D (6 bases). The CDR3 region is CAISETSRTGELFF. The CDR3 DNA is TGTGCCATCAGTGAGACTAGCCGCACCGGGGAGCTGTTTTTT.